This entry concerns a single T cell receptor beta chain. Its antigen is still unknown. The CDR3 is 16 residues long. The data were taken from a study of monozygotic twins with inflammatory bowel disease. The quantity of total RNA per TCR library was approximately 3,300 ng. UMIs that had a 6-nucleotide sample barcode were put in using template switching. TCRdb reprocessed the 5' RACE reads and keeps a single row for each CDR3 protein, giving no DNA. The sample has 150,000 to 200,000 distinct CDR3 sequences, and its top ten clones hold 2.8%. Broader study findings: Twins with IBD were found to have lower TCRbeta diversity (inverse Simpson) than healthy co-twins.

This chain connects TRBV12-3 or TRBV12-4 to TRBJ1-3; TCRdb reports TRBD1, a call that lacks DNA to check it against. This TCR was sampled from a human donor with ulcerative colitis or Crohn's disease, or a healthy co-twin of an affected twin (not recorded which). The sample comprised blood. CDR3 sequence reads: CASTRERLSSGNTIYF.